This TCR beta chain came from a study of cytomegalovirus exposure and HLA in healthy donors. Overall study: Researchers previously reported finding about 110 million unique TCR beta sequences from about 200 million T cells. Assignment to the Caucasian-associated ancestry cluster applied to 75% to 85% of the 300 to 500 genotyped donors.

The PCR was carried out with 60 Vbeta primers and 13 Jbeta primers. Here immunoSEQ multiplex PCR was the method, and the copy in TCRdb shows in-frame clones only, minus some. This table has about 67,000 clones, 55% to 80% appearing once. V shed 2 bases and J shed 4 bases, with 11 bases lying between them. From germline, CDR1 is MNHEY and CDR2 SVGAGI. This CDR3 has 14 residues. The source is a woman aged 25 to 39 in good health and CMV-seronegative. The rearrangement joins TRBV6-5 to TRBJ1-1, with D perhaps TRBD1 (5 bases). Sequenced material: PBMCs. This CDR3 is CASSYEGLGTEAFF. The CDR3, as DNA: TGTGCCAGCAGTTACGAGGGACTGGGCACTGAAGCTTTCTTT.